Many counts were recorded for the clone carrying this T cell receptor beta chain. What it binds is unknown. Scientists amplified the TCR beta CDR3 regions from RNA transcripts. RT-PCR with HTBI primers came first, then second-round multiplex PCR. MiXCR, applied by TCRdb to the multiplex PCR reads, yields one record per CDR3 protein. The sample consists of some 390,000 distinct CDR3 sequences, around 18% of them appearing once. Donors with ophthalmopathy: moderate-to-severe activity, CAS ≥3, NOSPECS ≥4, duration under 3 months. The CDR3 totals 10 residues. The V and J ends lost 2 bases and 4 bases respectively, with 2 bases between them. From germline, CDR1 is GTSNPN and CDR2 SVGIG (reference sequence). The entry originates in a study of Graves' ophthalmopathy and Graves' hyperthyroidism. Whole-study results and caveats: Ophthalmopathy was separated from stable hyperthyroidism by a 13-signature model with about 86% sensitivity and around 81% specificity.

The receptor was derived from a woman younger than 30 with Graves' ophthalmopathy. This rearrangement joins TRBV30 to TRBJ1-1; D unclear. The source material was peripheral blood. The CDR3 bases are TGTGCCTGGAGTAGCACTGAAGCTTTCTTT. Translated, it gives CAWSSTEAFF.